This T cell receptor (beta chain) is drawn from a study of T cell repertoires in cytomegalovirus infection. MiXCR was run by TCRdb on the reads, yielding one entry per CDR3 protein. Of some 920,000 distinct CDR3 sequences in the sample, around 31% were seen once. This clonotype was counted a few times. Its antigen is not known. This CDR3 has 13 amino acids. V gave up 0 bases and J gave up 8 bases, with 10 bases separating them. Germline CDR1 reads MNHEY; CDR2 reads SVGEGT. The sequencing here drew on cultured CD8+ T cells from PBMCs, taken from culture after CMV antigen stimulation. The receptor's source is a human donor in good health (CMV status not recorded). Some clones in this sample may be carry-over from other donors' samples. This chain links TRBV6-2 or TRBV6-3 with TRBJ1-2; D not resolved. This CDR3 reads CASSYSKYEGYTF. The CDR3 DNA reads as TGTGCCAGCAGTTACTCGAAGTACGAGGGCTACACCTTC.